Listed here are 6 T cell receptor beta chains from one sample, sequenced in a study of identifying expanded T cells in peripheral blood. Assay: immunoSEQ multiplex PCR; the TCRdb copy retains only in-frame clones and omits some. This table has under 100,000 clones, 70% to 90% appearing once. Specimen: blood. Receptor source: a person aged 18 to 75 in good health.

The J gene is TRBJ1-3, the V gene TRBV27; D gene unclear. The CDR3 has 15 amino acids. Germline V gene lookup returns CDR1 MNHEY and CDR2 SMNVEV (reference sequence). V gave up 2 bases and J gave up 0 bases, with 8 bases separating them. Here the CDR3 reads CASSLQESSGNTIYF. The DNA for the CDR3 is TGTGCCAGCAGTTTACAGGAGAGCTCTGGAAACACCATATATTTT.

J is TRBJ2-1 and V is TRBV19, with 16 positions matching TRBD2. Germline loops: CDR1 LNHDA, CDR2 SQIVND (reference sequence). The CDR3 totals 17 residues. The V segment lost 5 bases and the J segment 9 bases; nucleotides outside the gene matches: 10. The CDR3 sequence is CASSGRGTSGRAGEQFF. CDR3 nucleotides: TGTGCCAGTAGTGGTCGGGGGACTAGCGGGAGGGCCGGTGAGCAGTTCTTC.

The chain recombines TRBV5-6 with TRBJ1-2; D is unclear. V shed 1 base and J shed 4 bases, with 14 bases lying between them. The CDR3 has 15 amino acids. The germline CDR1 and CDR2 sequences are SGHDT and YYEEEE. The CDR3 is CASSLSGDEGYGYTF. In DNA form, the CDR3 reads TGTGCCAGCAGCTTGTCAGGCGATGAAGGCTATGGCTACACCTTC.

CDR3 sequence: CASSQDRNAGGYTF. CDR3 sequence (DNA): TGTGCCAGCAGCCAAGACCGAAACGCAGGAGGCTACACCTTC. This sequence joins TRBV4-2 and TRBJ1-2; no definite D call. The CDR3 length is 14 residues. The V gene's germline CDR1 is LGHNA and CDR2 YNFKEQ. V lost 0 bases and J lost 8, with 13 bases in between.

The chain carries TRBV6-6 and TRBJ1-5; the match to TRBD1 covers 9 bases. The germline gives CDR1 MNHNY, CDR2 SVGAGI (reference sequence). J gave up 6 bases and V 2 bases, and 8 bases lay outside the gene matches. This CDR3 region has 16 residues. CDR3 region: CASSYGGTGRTQPQHF. For the CDR3, the DNA is TGTGCCAGCAGTTACGGTGGGACAGGGAGGACTCAGCCCCAGCATTTT.

The chain links TRBV6-1 to TRBJ2-1; D not resolved. V gave up 2 bases and J gave up 8 bases, with 4 bases separating them. CDR1 and CDR2 (germline): MNHNS, SASEGT. The length of the CDR3 is 11 residues. The CDR3 reads CASSELDEQFF. The CDR3 DNA follows: TGTGCCAGCAGTGAACTCGATGAGCAGTTCTTC.